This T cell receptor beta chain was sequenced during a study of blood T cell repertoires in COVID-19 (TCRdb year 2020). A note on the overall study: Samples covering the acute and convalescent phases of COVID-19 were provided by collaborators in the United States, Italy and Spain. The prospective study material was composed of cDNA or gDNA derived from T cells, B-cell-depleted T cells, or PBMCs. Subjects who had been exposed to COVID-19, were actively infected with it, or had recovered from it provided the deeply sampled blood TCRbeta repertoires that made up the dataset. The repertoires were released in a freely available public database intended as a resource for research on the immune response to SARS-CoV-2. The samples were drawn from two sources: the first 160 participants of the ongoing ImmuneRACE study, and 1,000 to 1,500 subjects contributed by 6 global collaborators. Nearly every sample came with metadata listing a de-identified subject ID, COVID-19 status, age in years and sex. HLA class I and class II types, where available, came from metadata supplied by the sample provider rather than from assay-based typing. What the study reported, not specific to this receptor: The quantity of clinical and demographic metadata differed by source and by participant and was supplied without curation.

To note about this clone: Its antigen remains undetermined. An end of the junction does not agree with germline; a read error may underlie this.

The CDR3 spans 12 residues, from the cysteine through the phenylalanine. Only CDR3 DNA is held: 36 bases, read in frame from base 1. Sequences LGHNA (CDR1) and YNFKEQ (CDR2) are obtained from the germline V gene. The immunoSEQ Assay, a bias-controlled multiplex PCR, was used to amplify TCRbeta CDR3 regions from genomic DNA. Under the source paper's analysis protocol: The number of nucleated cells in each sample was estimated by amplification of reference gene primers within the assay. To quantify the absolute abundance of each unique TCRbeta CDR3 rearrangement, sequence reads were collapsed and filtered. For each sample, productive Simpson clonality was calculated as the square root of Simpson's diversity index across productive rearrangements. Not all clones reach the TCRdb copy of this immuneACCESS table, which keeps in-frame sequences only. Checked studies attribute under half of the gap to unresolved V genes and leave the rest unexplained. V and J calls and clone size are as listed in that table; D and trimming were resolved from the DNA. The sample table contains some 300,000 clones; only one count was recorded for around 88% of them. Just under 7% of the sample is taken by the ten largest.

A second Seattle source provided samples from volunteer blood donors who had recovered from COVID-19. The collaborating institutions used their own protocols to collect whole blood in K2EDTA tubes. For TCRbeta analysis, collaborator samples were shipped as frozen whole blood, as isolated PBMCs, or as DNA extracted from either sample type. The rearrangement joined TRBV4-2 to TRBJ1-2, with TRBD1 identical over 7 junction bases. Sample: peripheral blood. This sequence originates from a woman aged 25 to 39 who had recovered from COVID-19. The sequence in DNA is TGTGCCAGCAGCCAAGATCAGACAGGGCCTCACTTC. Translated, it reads CASSQDQTGPHF.